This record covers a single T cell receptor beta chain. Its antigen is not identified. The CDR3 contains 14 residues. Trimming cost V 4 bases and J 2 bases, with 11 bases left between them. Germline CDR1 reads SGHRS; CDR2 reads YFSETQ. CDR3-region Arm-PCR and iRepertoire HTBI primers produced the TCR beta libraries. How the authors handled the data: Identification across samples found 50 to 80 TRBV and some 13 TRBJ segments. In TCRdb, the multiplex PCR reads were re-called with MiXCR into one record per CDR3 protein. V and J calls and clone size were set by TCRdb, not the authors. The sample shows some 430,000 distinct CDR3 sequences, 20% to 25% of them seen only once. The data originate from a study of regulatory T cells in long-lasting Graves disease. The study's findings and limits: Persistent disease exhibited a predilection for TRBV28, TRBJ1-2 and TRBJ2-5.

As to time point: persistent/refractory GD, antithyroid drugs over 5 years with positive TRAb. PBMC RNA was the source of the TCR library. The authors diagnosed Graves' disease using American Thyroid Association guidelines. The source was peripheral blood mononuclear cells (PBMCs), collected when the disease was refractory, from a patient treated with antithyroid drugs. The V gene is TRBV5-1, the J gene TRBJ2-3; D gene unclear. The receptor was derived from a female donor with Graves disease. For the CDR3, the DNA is TGCGCCAGCAGCAGGGAACAGAACACAGATACGCAGTATTTT. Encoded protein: CASSREQNTDTQYF.